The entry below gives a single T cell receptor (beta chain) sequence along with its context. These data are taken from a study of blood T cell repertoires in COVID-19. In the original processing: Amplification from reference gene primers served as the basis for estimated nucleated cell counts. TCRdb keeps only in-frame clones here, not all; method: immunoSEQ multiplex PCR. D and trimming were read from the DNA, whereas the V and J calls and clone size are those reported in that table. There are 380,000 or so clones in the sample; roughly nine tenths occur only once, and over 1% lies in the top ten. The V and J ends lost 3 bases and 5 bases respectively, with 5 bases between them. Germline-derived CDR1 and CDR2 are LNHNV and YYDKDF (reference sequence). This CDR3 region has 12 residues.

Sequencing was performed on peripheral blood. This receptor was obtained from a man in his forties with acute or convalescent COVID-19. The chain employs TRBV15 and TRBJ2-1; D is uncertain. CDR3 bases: TGTGCCACCAGCAGCCTAAACAATGAGCAGTTCTTC. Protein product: CATSSLNNEQFF.